The 22 T cell receptor beta chains in this list originate from one sample, sequenced in a study of regulatory T cells in long-lasting Graves disease. Time point given: newly diagnosed GD, antithyroid drugs for less than 3 months. RNA isolated from PBMCs was used to make the TCR library. Sequencing libraries for TCR beta were prepared with iRepertoire HTBI primers and Arm-PCR of CDR3 regions. MiXCR, run by TCRdb on the multiplex PCR reads, gives a single entry per CDR3 protein. The sample consists of a few hundred thousand distinct CDR3 sequences, 20% of them appearing once. Sequenced here: peripheral blood mononuclear cells (PBMCs), sampled at new diagnosis, from a patient treated with antithyroid drugs. The receptor source for this set is a female donor with Graves disease.

This clonotype was seen only a few times. This sequence joins TRBV25-1 and TRBJ1-4, with D unresolved. Germline assignment: CDR1 MGHDK and CDR2 SYGVNS. This CDR3 region has 13 residues. Trimming left V 4 bases short and J 7 bases short, with 10 bases between. Written as DNA, the CDR3 is TGTGCCAGCAGTGGCGACACCGGTGAAAAACTGTTTTTT. Its translation: CASSGDTGEKLFF. Full variable domain (remainder filled in from reference TRBV25-1 and TRBJ1-4): EADIYQTPRYLVIGTGKKITLECSQTMGHDKMYWYQQDPGMELHLIHYSYGVNSTEKGDLSSESTVSRIRTEHFPLTLESARPSHTSQYLCASSGDTGEKLFFGSGTQLSVL.

Ten or more counts support this clonotype. The V gene is TRBV5-5, the J gene TRBJ2-7; D may correspond to TRBD1 or TRBD2 (5 bases each). Germline lookup yields CDR1 SGHKS and CDR2 YYEKEE (reference sequence). This CDR3 is 15 amino acids long. The V end lost 1 base, the J end lost 1 base, and 12 bases lay between the germline ends. The CDR3 sequence: CASSLPGRGSYEQYF. CDR3 nucleotide sequence: TGTGCCAGCAGCTTGCCGGGACGCGGATCCTACGAGCAGTACTTC.

This clonotype was seen a few times. The V and J genes are TRBV11-2 and TRBJ2-3; D ambiguous. Germline V gene data show CDR1 as SGHAT and CDR2 as FQNNGV. This CDR3 has 13 amino acids. Trimming removed 2 bases at V and 7 bases at J, with 10 bases between. The CDR3 here is CASSLPTVYTQYF. The CDR3, as DNA: TGTGCCAGCAGCTTACCCACGGTTTATACGCAGTATTTT.

This clonotype was seen a few times. The chain uses TRBV7-9 and TRBJ2-6; D unclear. The CDR3 loop spans 14 amino acids. The V gene's germline CDR1 is SEHNR and CDR2 FQNEAQ (reference sequence). Trimming removed 2 bases at V and 0 bases at J, with 2 bases between. The CDR3 is CASSLNSGANVLTF. For the CDR3, the DNA is TGTGCCAGCAGCTTAAACTCTGGGGCCAACGTCCTGACTTTC. The whole variable domain, remainder taken from reference TRBV7-9 and TRBJ2-6, is DTGVSQNPRHKITKRGQNVTFRCDPISEHNRLYWYRQTLGQGPEFLTYFQNEAQLEKSRLLSDRFSAERPKGSFSTLEIQRTEQGDSAMYLCASSLNSGANVLTFGAGSRLTVL.

There are many counts of this clonotype. Written as DNA, the CDR3 is TGCAGCGTTGAGGAGGGACAGGGCCTCTACGAGCAGTACTTC. This translates into CSVEEGQGLYEQYF. J is TRBJ2-7 and V is TRBV29-1; TRBD1 aligns across 9 bases. The CDR3 spans 14 residues. The germline gives CDR1 SQVTM, CDR2 ANQGSEA. The V and J ends lost 3 bases and 3 bases, in that order; junction bases with no gene match: 6.

This clonotype was detected only a few times. This chain links TRBV4-1 with TRBJ2-3, with a possible D match to TRBD1 (6 bases). V was pared by 1 base and J by 3 bases, with 11 bases between. Looked up from germline, CDR1 is MGHRA and CDR2 is YSYEKL. The CDR3 has 15 amino acids. In nucleotides, the CDR3 is TGCGCCAGCAGCCAAGGGCCCACAGGGACAGATACGCAGTATTTT. Amino acids: CASSQGPTGTDTQYF.

This chain links TRBV19 with TRBJ1-5; the match to TRBD1 covers 7 bases. The germline gives CDR1 LNHDA, CDR2 SQIVND (reference sequence). Losses at the gene ends were 3 bases for V and 4 bases for J; bases not matched to a gene: 9. The CDR3 has 16 residues. CDR3 DNA: TGTGCCAGTAGTATCCAGGGGGGACAGAGGAATCAGCCCCAGCATTTT. It yields the protein CASSIQGGQRNQPQHF.

Points on this clonotype: A read error is likely here: a far larger clone is one base away. The chain carries TRBV7-9 and TRBJ2-7; 7 bases agree with TRBD2. This CDR3 comprises 15 residues. CDR1 is SEHNR, CDR2 FQNEAQ, per germline (reference sequence). The ends lost 2 bases at V and 6 bases at J; junction bases unmatched: 10. CDR3 nucleotides: TGTGCCAGCAGCTTAACCCCGGCTGGCGGGAGCGAGCAGTACTTC. Its protein product is CASSLTPAGGSEQYF.

This clonotype was seen ten or more times. The rearrangement joins TRBV28 to TRBJ2-4; perhaps TRBD1 as D (6 bases). Trimming stripped 10 bases from V and 3 bases from J, with 10 bases between. Germline V gene sequence: CDR1 MDHEN, CDR2 SYDVKM. This CDR3 has 12 residues. The CDR3 region is CATGQSKNIQYF. In DNA form, the CDR3 reads TGTGCCACCGGACAGAGCAAAAACATTCAGTACTTC.

This chain joins TRBV4-3 and TRBJ1-1; D not certain. Germline V gene sequence: CDR1 LGHNA, CDR2 YSLEER. Trimming took 0 bases from V and 0 from J, leaving 8 bases between them. The CDR3 sequence is 15 residues long. The CDR3 DNA is TGCGCCAGCAGCCAAGAGTGGGCTGTGAACACTGAAGCTTTCTTT. It specifies CASSQEWAVNTEAFF.

The chain carries TRBV24-1 and TRBJ2-1, with TRBD2 matching over 7 bases. The CDR3 sequence is 15 residues long. Germline loops: CDR1 KGHDR, CDR2 SFDVKD. With 3 bases clipped from V and 7 bases from J, the junction kept 8 bases outside the gene matches. CDR3 amino acids: CATSDQSGTLNEQFF. In DNA, the CDR3 is TGTGCCACCAGTGATCAGAGCGGGACTCTTAATGAGCAGTTCTTC.

This clonotype turned up a few times. V gene TRBV9 combines with J gene TRBJ2-7; a possible D gene is TRBD1 (6 bases). V was shortened by 4 bases and J by 6 bases, with 17 bases between the two germline ends. Germline-derived CDR1 and CDR2 are SGDLS and YYNGEE. There are 14 residues in the CDR3. Here the CDR3 DNA reads TGTGCCAGCAGCATCGACCCAGGGGTGGGCGAGCAGTACTTC. Translated: CASSIDPGVGEQYF.

The chain is built from TRBV6-1 and TRBJ1-4; no definite D call. Trimming stripped 6 bases from V and 0 bases from J, with 2 bases between. CDR1 is MNHNS, CDR2 SASEGT, per germline. This CDR3 region has 12 residues. As DNA, the CDR3 is TGTGCCAGCAGGGCAACTAATGAAAAACTGTTTTTT. Amino acids: CASRATNEKLFF.

This clonotype was recorded at least ten times. The rearrangement links TRBV4-1 to TRBJ1-2, with D unclear. V gave up 6 bases and J gave up 1 base, with 12 bases separating them. The CDR3 loop spans 14 amino acids. Per germline, CDR1 MGHRA and CDR2 YSYEKL. The CDR3 sequence is CASRIAGSNYGYTF. Here the CDR3 DNA reads TGCGCCAGCAGAATAGCCGGCAGTAACTATGGCTACACCTTC.

This clonotype was counted at least ten times. This chain links TRBV10-2 with TRBJ1-3; 8 nucleotides match TRBD1. Trimming cost V 2 bases and J 4 bases; bases outside gene matches: 7. The CDR3 runs to 16 residues. In germline, CDR1 is WSHSY, CDR2 SAAADI. In nucleotides, the CDR3 is TGCGCCAGCAGTGAGACGTTACAGGGGGAAGGAAACACCATATATTTT. It translates to CASSETLQGEGNTIYF.

This rearrangement joins TRBV7-2 to TRBJ2-7; possible D gene TRBD1, 6 bases. The CDR3 has 12 residues. V lost 6 bases, J lost 4 bases, and 10 bases lay in between. Germline V gene sequence: CDR1 SGHTA, CDR2 FQGNSA. The CDR3 sequence is CASRQTGYEQYF. CDR3 sequence (DNA): TGTGCCAGCAGGCAAACAGGGTACGAGCAGTACTTC.

This clonotype was detected many times. J is TRBJ2-7 and V is TRBV11-2; maybe TRBD1 (7 bases). Trimming pared 4 bases from V and 2 bases from J, leaving 27 bases between. This CDR3 spans 19 amino acids. Germline V gene sequence: CDR1 SGHAT, CDR2 FQNNGV. The CDR3 here is CASSYPQGRGARYAYEQYF. The CDR3 region has the DNA TGTGCCAGCAGCTACCCCCAAGGCAGGGGGGCCCGTTACGCCTACGAGCAGTACTTC.

J is TRBJ2-5 and V is TRBV4-3; 10 bases line up with TRBD2. The CDR3 length is 17 residues. Germline CDR1 and CDR2: LGHNA and YSLEER. Germline trimming cut 1 base from V and 4 bases from J; bases unmatched to any gene: 9. The CDR3 sequence: CASSQVTSGAGAETQYF. CDR3 bases: TGCGCCAGCAGCCAAGTCACTAGCGGGGCCGGGGCAGAGACCCAGTACTTC.

In this sample, this clonotype turned up many times. V and J are TRBV2 and TRBJ2-3; D ambiguous. Deletions cut 7 bases from V and 0 bases from J, with 2 bases between. This CDR3 has 11 residues. Per germline, CDR1 SNHLY and CDR2 FYNNEI. This CDR3 is CASTSTDTQYF. The CDR3 nucleotides are TGTGCCAGCACGAGCACAGATACGCAGTATTTT.

The V call is TRBV10-2, the J call TRBJ2-5; D unresolved. V gave up 5 bases and J gave up 0 bases, with 16 bases separating them. The V gene's germline CDR1 is WSHSY and CDR2 SAAADI. The CDR3 sequence is 16 residues long. The CDR3 sequence is CASSHPVRTNQETQYF. For the CDR3, the DNA is TGCGCCAGCAGTCACCCCGTACGGACCAACCAAGAGACCCAGTACTTC.

This clonotype occurred a few times. The rearrangement links TRBV5-1 to TRBJ2-1, with D possibly called TRBD1 or TRBD2 (6 bases each). V was clipped by 4 bases and J by 1 base, with 18 bases between them. The CDR3 spans 17 residues. Germline CDR1 and CDR2: SGHRS and YFSETQ. The CDR3 protein is CASSGGGAKLSYNEQFF. The CDR3 DNA is TGCGCCAGCAGCGGGGGCGGGGCAAAATTATCCTACAATGAGCAGTTCTTC.

J is TRBJ2-3 and V is TRBV3-1, with D possibly TRBD2 on 5 matching bases. Germline assignment: CDR1 LGHDT and CDR2 YNNKEL (reference sequence). This CDR3 is built from 13 residues. Trimming stripped 3 bases from V and 5 bases from J, with 9 bases between. The CDR3 is CASSQKGEDTQYF. The CDR3 nucleotides are TGTGCCAGCAGCCAGAAGGGAGAAGATACGCAGTATTTT.